This T cell receptor (beta chain) comes out of a study of cytomegalovirus exposure and HLA in healthy donors. General study points: V- and J-gene trimming in TCR beta was tied to a missense DCLRE1C variant by an analysis performed later. Associated with cytomegalovirus, according to the listing, were approximately 160 TCR beta chains. Data from an earlier analysis indicated that most TCR beta V segments were productive either about 87% or about 30% of the time.

This clone was seen a handful of times. As yet, its antigen is unknown. Each donor's status was that of a healthy bone marrow donor. A multiplex PCR was run with 60 Vbeta primers and 13 Jbeta primers. The table came from immunoSEQ multiplex PCR; TCRdb's copy has only in-frame clones and leaves some out. The sample has 85,000 to 130,000 clones, approximately 76% seen once; the top ten hold approximately 5%. Input material: PBMCs. The clonotype comes from a woman in her late teens or twenties in good health and CMV-seropositive.

The DNA for the CDR3 is TGTGCCAGCACTTTAGGAGGATCTTACGAGCAGTACTTC. Translation gives CASTLGGSYEQYF. J is TRBJ2-7 and V is TRBV2; TRBD2 is a possible D gene (5 bases). V was clipped by 7 bases and J by 4 bases, with 14 bases between them. Germline values: CDR1 SNHLY, CDR2 FYNNEI. The CDR3 consists of 13 residues.